This record looks at one TCR beta chain sequence and its context. The target antigen is unknown. The time point is: blood 2 weeks post-SBRT. Treatment indicated: 15 Gy SBRT to primary tumor, nephrectomy 4 weeks later. Blood was sampled at baseline, 2 weeks and 4 weeks after SBRT. The patient's renal cell carcinoma had clear cell pathology. The CDR3 consists of 15 residues. Trimming cost V 4 bases and J 2 bases; bases outside gene matches: 8. CDR1 and CDR2 (germline): SGHDT, YYEEEE. This entry belongs to a study of radiation and T cells in renal cell carcinoma. Study-level points and caveats: Without pretreatment biopsies, baseline tumor clonotype presence was undetermined. In blood, top tumor clones expanded by 2 weeks, shrinking by 4.

Measured with immunoSEQ multiplex PCR; TCRdb has only the in-frame clones, and not every one. The table shows around 26,000 clones, with 65% to 85% occurring only once. The material sequenced was blood, taken from a patient whose treatment included radiotherapy and nephrectomy. The receptor was isolated from a man in his 60s with renal cell carcinoma. This chain uses TRBV5-6 with TRBJ1-2, with 7 bases fitting TRBD1. Here the CDR3 DNA reads TGTGCCAGCAGCCGGGCCGGGACAGTGAACTATGGCTACACCTTC. Translated, it gives CASSRAGTVNYGYTF.